This is a list of T cell receptor beta chains from one sample in a study of blood T cell repertoires in COVID-19. The data were produced by immunoSEQ multiplex PCR, yet TCRdb's version contains in-frame clones alone and is incomplete. The sample lists 150,000 to 190,000 clones, approximately 81% occurring once. Material for sequencing was peripheral blood. The receptors come from an older woman with COVID-19, enrolled during active disease. Both conserved end residues are part of each CDR3. D genes are given only for firm matches. Size is stated for part of the rows, as once, few or many counts, or as a class when the clone is expanded.

CDR3 protein	CDR3 DNA	J gene	D gene	V gene	clone size
CASSYPAENTGELFF	TGTGCCAGCAGCTACCCAGCGGAGAACACCGGGGAGCTGTTTTTT	TRBJ2-2	NA	TRBV7-9	NA
CASSGTGSSYEQYF	TGCGCCAGCAGCGGCACAGGGTCCTCCTACGAGCAGTACTTC	TRBJ2-7	NA	TRBV5-1	NA
CASTYGRGGYGYTF	TGTGCCAGCACCTACGGCCGGGGAGGCTATGGCTACACCTTC	TRBJ1-2	NA	TRBV5-8	NA
CASSLAQGRYNEQFF	TGCGCCAGCAGCTTGGCCCAGGGCCGTTACAATGAGCAGTTCTTC	TRBJ2-1	NA	TRBV5-1	NA
CATSRAGTGNQPQHF	TGTGCCACCAGCAGGGCCGGGACAGGCAATCAGCCCCAGCATTTT	TRBJ1-5	TRBD1	TRBV15	NA
CASSPPRDTQYF	TGTGCCAGCAGCCCCCCCCGTGATACGCAGTATTTT	TRBJ2-3	NA	TRBV9	NA
CASSSDVGGLSGANVLTF	TGTGCCAGCAGCTCCGACGTTGGAGGTCTTTCTGGGGCCAACGTCCTGACTTTC	TRBJ2-6	NA	TRBV11-2	NA
CASSPRTVTSQETQYF	TGTGCCAGCAGCCCTAGGACAGTAACCAGCCAAGAGACCCAGTACTTC	TRBJ2-5	NA	TRBV5-4	NA
CASSLSQGGNEQFF	TGCGCCAGCAGCTTGTCCCAGGGGGGCAATGAGCAGTTCTTC	TRBJ2-1	NA	TRBV5-1	NA
CASSLDFTEAFF	TGTGCCAGCAGCCTTGACTTCACTGAAGCTTTCTTT	TRBJ1-1	NA	TRBV3-1/TRBV3-2	NA
CASSPNRQVGTGELFF	TGTGCCAGCTCACCAAACCGACAGGTCGGAACCGGGGAGCTGTTTTTT	TRBJ2-2	NA	TRBV18	NA
CASSRGATYNEQFF	TGTGCCAGCAGTCGGGGGGCTACCTACAATGAGCAGTTCTTC	TRBJ2-1	NA	TRBV27	NA
CASSRGGAALSEAFF	TGTGCCAGCAGCCGGGGGGGGGCCGCTCTCTCTGAAGCTTTCTTT	TRBJ1-1	NA	TRBV28	NA
CASSLIRGINQPQHF	TGTGCCAGCAGTTTGATCAGGGGGATCAATCAGCCCCAGCATTTT	TRBJ1-5	TRBD1	TRBV27	NA
CAISESFGRGSPLHF	TGTGCCATCAGTGAGTCTTTTGGGAGGGGTTCACCCCTCCACTTT	TRBJ1-6	NA	TRBV10-3	NA
CASSEAGLGGETQYF	TGTGCCAGCAGTGAAGCGGGCCTGGGGGGAGAGACCCAGTACTTC	TRBJ2-5	NA	TRBV2	NA
CASSNSGSEAFF	TGTGCCAGCAGCAACTCGGGGTCTGAAGCTTTCTTT	TRBJ1-1	NA	TRBV7-3	NA
CASSIRAGTGAPDTQYF	TGTGCCAGTAGTATACGGGCCGGGACAGGGGCTCCAGATACGCAGTATTTT	TRBJ2-3	TRBD1	TRBV19	NA
CASSSDSTYGYTF	TGCGCCAGCAGCTCTGACAGCACCTATGGCTACACCTTC	TRBJ1-2	NA	TRBV5-1	few
CASSLAGVYGYTF	TGCGCCAGCAGCTTGGCCGGGGTCTATGGCTACACCTTC	TRBJ1-2	NA	TRBV5-1	NA
CASSYRSGEQYF	TGTGCCAGCAGTTACCGCAGTGGCGAGCAGTACTTC	TRBJ2-7	NA	TRBV6-5	once
CASSKILTSGRPYNEQFF	TGTGCCAGCAGCAAGATTTTGACTAGCGGGAGGCCATACAATGAGCAGTTCTTC	TRBJ2-1	NA	TRBV21-1	NA
CSAREAHEQFF	TGCAGTGCTAGAGAGGCTCATGAGCAGTTCTTC	TRBJ2-1	NA	TRBV20-1	NA
CASTGGQTRGTQYF	TGTGCCAGCACGGGGGGCCAGACCAGGGGGACCCAGTACTTC	TRBJ2-5	NA	TRBV2	NA
CASSQRGIRTNTEAFF	TGTGCCAGCAGCCAAAGGGGAATAAGGACGAACACTGAAGCTTTCTTT	TRBJ1-1	NA	TRBV3-1/TRBV3-2	NA
CATSDSRTGKGYTF	TGTGCCACCAGTGATTCGCGGACAGGGAAAGGCTACACCTTC	TRBJ1-2	TRBD1	TRBV24-1	NA
CASSFGYLNQPQHF	TGTGCCAGCAGCTTCGGGTACTTAAATCAGCCCCAGCATTTT	TRBJ1-5	NA	TRBV5-6	once
CASSPPGATNEKLFF	TGTGCCAGCTCACCACCGGGGGCTACTAATGAAAAACTGTTTTTT	TRBJ1-4	NA	TRBV18	NA
CASSPWTETNYGYTF	TGTGCCAGCAGCCCCTGGACAGAGACTAACTATGGCTACACCTTC	TRBJ1-2	NA	TRBV5-8	NA
CASSLQGINQPQHF	TGTGCCAGCAGCCTACAGGGGATCAATCAGCCCCAGCATTTT	TRBJ1-5	TRBD1	TRBV3-1/TRBV3-2	NA
CASSYTGKMNTEAFF	TGCGCCAGCAGCTACACAGGGAAAATGAACACTGAAGCTTTCTTT	TRBJ1-1	NA	TRBV5-1	NA
CSASQGPSDQPQHF	TGCAGTGCTAGTCAGGGGCCCTCAGATCAGCCCCAGCATTTT	TRBJ1-5	NA	TRBV20-1	once
CASSERGTGELFF	TGTGCCAGCAGTGAACGAGGCACCGGGGAGCTGTTTTTT	TRBJ2-2	NA	TRBV2	NA
CASSPWTGSFSGNTIYF	TGTGCCAGCAGCCCGTGGACAGGGTCCTTCTCTGGAAACACCATATATTTT	TRBJ1-3	TRBD1	TRBV7-9	NA